The TCR beta chain described here comes from a study of cytomegalovirus exposure and HLA in healthy donors. The study's findings and limits: Earlier findings revealed that most TCR beta V segments proved productive either about 87% or about 30% of the time. The authors enumerated roughly 160 TCR beta chains as linked to cytomegalovirus.

Both 60 Vbeta primers and 13 Jbeta primers went into the PCR. Sequencing used immunoSEQ multiplex PCR; TCRdb keeps in-frame clones, though not all of them. The sample records about 140,000 clones, approximately 82% being singletons. Regarding this clone: The antigen remains unidentified.

CDR3 size: 13 residues. Looked up from germline, CDR1 is MDHEN and CDR2 is SYDVKM. V was clipped by 6 bases and J by 6 bases; unmatched bases: 4. The chain carries TRBV28 and TRBJ1-5; TRBD1 matches at 8 bases. The sequence was obtained from a man in his forties in good health and CMV-seronegative. The sample comprised PBMCs. DNA for the CDR3: TGTGCCAGCAGGTACACAGGGGGTCAGCCCCAGCATTTT. This sequence encodes CASRYTGGQPQHF.